One and the same sample provided the 2 T cell receptor beta chains below, sequenced in a study of cytomegalovirus exposure and HLA in healthy donors. Researchers ran the PCR with 60 Vbeta and 13 Jbeta primers. Sequenced by immunoSEQ multiplex PCR; TCRdb stores in-frame clones only, minus some. The sample lists more than 90,000 clones, 81% seen once, with approximately 3.9% in the top ten. Sequencing input: PBMCs. These TCRs come from a woman aged 70 to 79 in good health and CMV-seropositive.

This chain uses TRBV7-9 with TRBJ2-7, with D maybe TRBD2 (6 bases). Germline CDR1 reads SEHNR; CDR2 reads FQNEAQ (reference sequence). The CDR3 runs to 13 residues. Trimming stripped 5 bases from V and 3 bases from J, with 11 bases between. For the CDR3, the DNA is TGTGCCAGCAGCCCCACGGGGGACTACGAGCAGTACTTC. As protein: CASSPTGDYEQYF.

The V and J genes are TRBV7-2 and TRBJ2-7; D might be TRBD2 (6 bases). Trimming took 0 bases from V and 7 from J, leaving 16 bases between them. Germline assignment: CDR1 SGHTA and CDR2 FQGNSA. The CDR3 is 15 amino acids. Written as DNA, the CDR3 is TGTGCCAGCAGCTTAGCAAACAGTCCGGAGGGGGAGCAGTACTTC. Translated: CASSLANSPEGEQYF.